This passage covers 31 T cell receptor beta chains from one sample sequenced in a study of cytomegalovirus exposure and HLA in healthy donors. PCR employed 60 Vbeta and 13 Jbeta primers. Data came from immunoSEQ multiplex PCR; TCRdb stores just in-frame clones and leaves some out. The sample holds around 160,000 clones; 55% to 70% are singletons and the top ten take about 3%. Input material: PBMCs. The receptor set was obtained from a woman aged 40-49 years in good health and CMV-seropositive.

The CDR3 protein is CASSDMAASTDTQYF. CDR3 in DNA: TGTGCCAGCAGTGATATGGCGGCAAGCACAGATACGCAGTATTTT. V and J are TRBV6-1 and TRBJ2-3; D is unresolved. Trimming removed 3 bases from V and 0 bases from J, with 10 bases in between. CDR1 is MNHNS and CDR2 is SASEGT in the germline V gene. The CDR3 has 15 amino acids.

V gene TRBV7-6 combines with J gene TRBJ2-5; D call uncertain. The CDR3 has 14 residues. Germline lookup yields CDR1 SGHVS and CDR2 FNYEAQ. V lost 0 bases and J 1 base, leaving 6 bases between the germline ends. In nucleotides, the CDR3 is TGTGCCAGCAGCTTAGCCTGGCCCCAAGAGACCCAGTACTTC. Amino acids: CASSLAWPQETQYF. Variable domain in full (rest from reference TRBV7-6 and TRBJ2-5): GAGVSQSPRYKVTKRGQDVALRCDPISGHVSLYWYRQALGQGPEFLTYFNYEAQQDKSGLPNDRFSAERPEGSISTLTIQRTEQRDSAMYRCASSLAWPQETQYFGPGTRLLVL.

The V and J genes are TRBV7-9 and TRBJ2-3, with TRBD2 as a possible D gene (6 bases). Per the germline V gene, CDR1 is SEHNR and CDR2 is FQNEAQ (reference sequence). The CDR3 is 12 amino acids. V lost 8 bases and J lost 4, with 10 bases in between. The CDR3 sequence is CASGGVSDTQYF. As DNA, the CDR3 is TGTGCCAGCGGAGGGGTGTCAGATACGCAGTATTTT.

V usage is TRBV6-5 and J usage is TRBJ2-7, with 7 bases lining up with TRBD1. After removal of 4 bases from V and 0 bases from J, the junction contained 6 bases not matched to a gene. CDR1 and CDR2 (germline): MNHEY, SVGAGI. The CDR3 is made up of 15 amino acids. The CDR3 DNA reads TGTGCCAGCAGTTCCCCGGGACAGACCTCCTACGAGCAGTACTTC. This gives the protein CASSSPGQTSYEQYF.

In its sample, this clone was seen once. The V gene is TRBV27, the J gene TRBJ2-1, with D tentatively TRBD2 (6 bases). CDR3 length: 16 amino acids. The germline V and J ends were trimmed by 7 bases and 9 bases, with 25 bases remaining between them. Germline V gene data show CDR1 as MNHEY and CDR2 as SMNVEV (reference sequence). The CDR3 DNA follows: TGTGCCAGCAACAGGAGGGTCAAGGGCACTGGAATTGAGCAGTTCTTC. Amino acids: CASNRRVKGTGIEQFF.

This clone turned up a few times. The chain has TRBV9 and TRBJ2-5; 11 bases map to TRBD1. This CDR3 has 15 amino acids. The V gene's germline CDR1 is SGDLS and CDR2 YYNGEE. V was clipped by 4 bases and J by 5 bases; unmatched bases: 7. CDR3 loop: CASSSGTGGWETQYF. The CDR3 nucleotides read TGTGCCAGCAGCTCCGGGACAGGGGGTTGGGAGACCCAGTACTTC.

About this clone itself: Other DNA sequences of this sample code for an identical CDR3. This sequence joins TRBV9 and TRBJ2-5, with a possible D match to TRBD2 (6 bases). V dropped 2 bases and J dropped 3 bases, with 11 bases sitting between them. This CDR3 spans 14 amino acids. Germline CDR1 SGDLS, CDR2 YYNGEE. The CDR3 DNA follows: TGTGCCAGCAGCGTCGCCGGACTAAAAGAGACCCAGTACTTC. It encodes CASSVAGLKETQYF. Complete variable domain (other parts from reference TRBV9 and TRBJ2-5): DSGVTQTPKHLITATGQRVTLRCSPRSGDLSVYWYQQSLDQGLQFLIQYYNGEERAKGNILERFSAQQFPDLHSELNLSSLELGDSALYFCASSVAGLKETQYFGPGTRLLVL.

V usage is TRBV7-9 and J usage is TRBJ1-1, with D perhaps TRBD1 (6 bases). V was pared by 5 bases and J by 1 base, with 14 bases between. This CDR3 comprises 15 residues. Germline-derived CDR1 and CDR2 are SEHNR and FQNEAQ (reference sequence). As DNA, the CDR3 is TGTGCCAGCAGCCCCAGGGGTGGGCAGAACACTGAAGCTTTCTTT. Its translation is CASSPRGGQNTEAFF.

As to this clone: Other nucleotide sequences in the sample specify the same CDR3. The J gene is TRBJ1-4, the V gene TRBV5-1, with D perhaps matching TRBD1 (5 bases). The V end lost 0 bases, the J end lost 8 bases, and 11 bases lay between the germline ends. This CDR3 contains 14 residues. Germline CDR1 and CDR2: SGHRS and YFSETQ. The CDR3 DNA follows: TGCGCCAGCAGCTTGGGGCAGGGTGAGGAAAAACTGTTTTTT. Residues: CASSLGQGEEKLFF.

The gene calls are TRBV4-3 and TRBJ2-1, with unresolved D. The CDR3 is 12 amino acids. V was shortened by 0 bases and J by 9 bases, with 6 bases between the two germline ends. Germline V CDR1 and CDR2: LGHNA, YSLEER. The chain's CDR3 is CASSQDYGEQFF. CDR3 in DNA: TGCGCCAGCAGCCAAGACTATGGTGAGCAGTTCTTC.

This chain connects TRBV19 to TRBJ2-5; 7 bases agree with TRBD1. This CDR3 is built from 14 residues. CDR1 and CDR2 from the germline V gene are LNHDA and SQIVND (reference sequence). After removal of 4 bases from V and 5 bases from J, the junction contained 7 bases not matched to a gene. CDR3 residues: CASSKGASFETQYF. The CDR3 DNA is TGTGCCAGTAGTAAGGGGGCGAGCTTCGAGACCCAGTACTTC.

The chain recombines TRBV7-3 with TRBJ2-3; maybe TRBD2 (5 bases). Per germline, CDR1 SGHTA and CDR2 FQGTGA. The CDR3 totals 12 residues. With 4 bases removed from V and 6 bases from J, the gap between germline ends came to 8 bases. The CDR3 spells CASSSPGDTQYF. The DNA for the CDR3 is TGTGCCAGCAGCTCCCCGGGGGATACGCAGTATTTT.

The sample holds a few counts of this clone. The rearrangement links TRBV29-1 to TRBJ1-2, with 9 positions matching TRBD1. Germline CDR1 reads SQVTM; CDR2 reads ANQGSEA. The V gene end was trimmed by 7 bases and the J gene end by 6 bases; junction bases not matched to a gene: 6. CDR3 length: 12 amino acids. CDR3 nucleotide sequence: TGCAGCGGGGGGACAGGGATAGATGGCTACACCTTC. Encoded protein: CSGGTGIDGYTF.

The gene calls are TRBV6-4 and TRBJ1-2; D is perhaps TRBD1 (6 bases). V shed 11 bases and J shed 3 bases, with 13 bases lying between them. Germline lookup yields CDR1 MRHNA and CDR2 SNTAGT. This CDR3 is 12 amino acids long. The CDR3 nucleotides are TGTGCCCGCTTCAGGACAGACTATGGCTACACCTTC. It translates to CARFRTDYGYTF.

This clone turned up a few times. The DNA is omitted, as the CDR3 cannot be located on it reliably, and the CDR3 follows TCRdb's listing. V usage is TRBV9 and J usage is TRBJ1-5. Germline loops: CDR1 SGDLS, CDR2 YYNGEE. Ends included, the CDR3 has 15 residues. The CDR3 region is CASSVGGGSDQPQNF.

V is TRBV5-4 and J is TRBJ1-4; D uncertain. The CDR3 is 12 residues long. Germline assignment: CDR1 SGHNT and CDR2 YYREEE (reference sequence). V shed 2 bases and J shed 8 bases, with 7 bases lying between them. The CDR3 DNA follows: TGTGCCAGCAGCTTAGGAGGGGAAAAACTGTTTTTT. Amino acids: CASSLGGEKLFF.

This clone was detected only a few times. The rearrangement uses TRBV12-5 and TRBJ2-1, with no clear D. The CDR3 has 11 residues. CDR1 and CDR2 (germline): LGHNT, FRNRAP. V was pared by 3 bases and J by 9 bases, with 6 bases between. CDR3 amino acids: CASGFLSEQFF. In nucleotides, the CDR3 is TGTGCTAGTGGTTTTCTCAGTGAGCAGTTCTTC.

The rearrangement joins TRBV12-5 to TRBJ2-7, with D possibly being TRBD1 (6 bases). The V end lost 4 bases, the J end lost 2 bases, and 6 bases lay between the germline ends. Germline V gene lookup returns CDR1 LGHNT and CDR2 FRNRAP. This CDR3 contains 12 residues. CDR3: CASGWTAYEQYF. DNA of the CDR3: TGTGCTAGTGGTTGGACAGCCTACGAGCAGTACTTC.

The chain has TRBV7-3 and TRBJ2-3, with TRBD1 identical over 12 bases. Germline V gene data show CDR1 as SGHTA and CDR2 as FQGTGA. The V segment lost 2 bases and the J segment 4 bases; nucleotides outside the gene matches: 4. This CDR3 comprises 16 residues. Here the CDR3 reads CASSLAGQGASDTQYF. As DNA, the CDR3 is TGTGCCAGCAGCTTAGCGGGACAGGGGGCGTCAGATACGCAGTATTTT. Using reference TRBV7-3 and TRBJ2-3 for the parts outside the CDR3, the full variable domain is GAGVSQTPSNKVTEKGKYVELRCDPISGHTALYWYRQSLGQGPEFLIYFQGTGAADDSGLPNDRFFAVRPEGSVSTLKIQRTERGDSAVYLCASSLAGQGASDTQYFGPGTRLTVL.

V and J are TRBV7-2 and TRBJ2-1, with 11 bases that match TRBD2. CDR3 length equals 14 residues. After removal of 5 bases from V and 7 bases from J, the junction contained 4 bases not matched to a gene. Germline V gives CDR1 SGHTA, CDR2 FQGNSA. In DNA, the CDR3 is TGTGCCAGCAGCACGGGGACTAGCGGAAATGAGCAGTTCTTC. Residues: CASSTGTSGNEQFF.

The rearrangement links TRBV9 to TRBJ1-5; no definite D call. Germline loops: CDR1 SGDLS, CDR2 YYNGEE. The ends were cut back, 2 bases at V and 5 bases at J, with 5 bases in the middle. The CDR3 has 12 residues. The DNA of the CDR3 is TGTGCCAGCAGCGTGCAGGATCAGCCCCAGCATTTT. Translating it yields CASSVQDQPQHF. Filled out from reference TRBV9 and TRBJ1-5, the complete variable domain reads DSGVTQTPKHLITATGQRVTLRCSPRSGDLSVYWYQQSLDQGLQFLIQYYNGEERAKGNILERFSAQQFPDLHSELNLSSLELGDSALYFCASSVQDQPQHFGDGTRLSIL.

This rearrangement joins TRBV4-1 to TRBJ2-7; 7 bases match TRBD1. V lost 0 bases to trimming and J lost 2 bases; unmatched junction nucleotides: 4. CDR3 length: 15 residues. From germline, CDR1 is MGHRA and CDR2 YSYEKL. The CDR3 spells CASSQEGQGAYEQYF. The DNA for the CDR3 is TGCGCCAGCAGCCAAGAAGGCCAGGGGGCCTACGAGCAGTACTTC.

This clone was counted a single time. The chain links TRBV18 to TRBJ2-7; TRBD2 matches at 8 bases. The CDR3 contains 18 residues. V lost 2 bases and J lost 1; bases outside the gene matches: 13. CDR1 KGHSH and CDR2 LQKENI come from the germline V gene. CDR3 coding DNA: TGTGCCAGCTCACCATGGTCGATGGAACTAGCGGCGTCCTACGAGCAGTACTTC. Protein: CASSPWSMELAASYEQYF.

The chain uses TRBV7-8 and TRBJ2-7; 7 bases are a match to TRBD1. CDR1 and CDR2 (germline): SGHVS, FQNEAQ. The CDR3 contains 15 residues. J was trimmed by 0 bases and V by 5 bases; bases with no gene match: 7. CDR3 region: CASSGRQGSSYEQYF. The CDR3 region has the DNA TGTGCCAGCAGCGGACGACAGGGTAGCTCCTACGAGCAGTACTTC.

Only one count was recorded for this clone. CDR3 nucleotides: TGTGCCAGCAGTTCGAGTTGGGACAGGGGGCGCGGAGATGGCTACACCTTC. Translation: CASSSSWDRGRGDGYTF. This chain connects TRBV28 to TRBJ1-2; 12 bases agree with TRBD1. There are 17 residues in the CDR3. Germline CDR1 reads MDHEN; CDR2 reads SYDVKM. Trimming at V came to 4 bases and at J to 6 bases, leaving 12 bases not matched to a gene.

This chain joins TRBV28 and TRBJ2-5; D perhaps matches TRBD1 (6 bases). The DNA end is more similar to TRBJ2-7, so the J call may be wrong. The germline V gene encodes CDR1 MDHEN and CDR2 SYDVKM. This CDR3 contains 15 residues. The CDR3, as DNA: TGTGCCAGCAGTAAAAACAGGGCTAGCTCCTACGAGCAGTACTTC. Protein: CASSKNRASSYEQYF.

This clone was seen a single time. The chain is built from TRBV28 and TRBJ2-2, with a possible D match to TRBD1 (6 bases). The CDR3 totals 14 residues. Looked up from germline, CDR1 is MDHEN and CDR2 is SYDVKM. Trimming cost V 6 bases and J 2 bases, with 10 bases left between them. The CDR3 bases are TGTGCCAGCAGCGACAGGACCAACACCGGGGAGCTGTTTTTT. Its protein is CASSDRTNTGELFF.

The rearrangement joins TRBV4-3 to TRBJ2-5, with 8 bases identical to TRBD1. CDR1 is LGHNA and CDR2 is YSLEER in the germline V gene. The CDR3 loop spans 16 amino acids. With 1 base clipped from V and 7 bases from J, the junction kept 11 bases outside the gene matches. This CDR3 is CASSQGTDRASGTQYF. CDR3 sequence (DNA): TGCGCCAGCAGCCAAGGGACGGACAGGGCCTCGGGGACCCAGTACTTC.

This clone was found a few times. The CDR3 reads CASSVGPHPNQPQHF. CDR3 in DNA: TGTGCCAGTAGTGTGGGCCCACACCCGAATCAGCCCCAGCATTTT. This rearrangement joins TRBV19 to TRBJ1-5; D remains ambiguous. The CDR3 is 15 amino acids. Germline CDR1 is LNHDA and CDR2 is SQIVND (reference sequence). V lost 5 bases, J lost 4 bases, and 15 bases lay in between.

This rearrangement joins TRBV9 to TRBJ1-5; 7 bases map to TRBD1. There are 15 residues in the CDR3. J gave up 0 bases and V 2 bases, and 2 bases lay outside the gene matches. From germline, CDR1 is SGDLS and CDR2 YYNGEE. CDR3 sequence (DNA): TGTGCCAGCAGCGTTACAGGGGATAGCAATCAGCCCCAGCATTTT. Translation gives CASSVTGDSNQPQHF. Based on the CDR3 plus reference TRBV9 and TRBJ1-5, the full variable domain is DSGVTQTPKHLITATGQRVTLRCSPRSGDLSVYWYQQSLDQGLQFLIQYYNGEERAKGNILERFSAQQFPDLHSELNLSSLELGDSALYFCASSVTGDSNQPQHFGDGTRLSIL.

This clone was counted a few times. The rearrangement joins TRBV5-1 to TRBJ2-1; D is possibly TRBD2 (6 bases). This CDR3 spans 16 amino acids. Germline assignment: CDR1 SGHRS and CDR2 YFSETQ. V was clipped by 0 bases and J by 9 bases, with 19 bases between them. CDR3 bases: TGCGCCAGCAGCTTGGCCGGAACGGGAGTACGGAGTGAGCAGTTCTTC. Its translation: CASSLAGTGVRSEQFF.